Below are 20 T cell receptor beta chains sequenced from a single sample in a study of cytomegalovirus exposure and HLA in healthy donors. 60 Vbeta and 13 Jbeta primers were used in PCR. Sequencing was performed with immunoSEQ multiplex PCR; in TCRdb, only in-frame clones are kept and a portion is missing. This table holds around 130,000 clones, around 90% found once. The specimen sequenced was PBMCs. The source of these receptors is a woman aged 40 to 50 in good health and CMV-seronegative.

This clone was recorded only once. V usage is TRBV19 and J usage is TRBJ2-5, with 10 bases that match TRBD1. The J call may be faulty, since TRBJ2-7 better matches the DNA end. The CDR3 has 15 amino acids. Looked up from germline, CDR1 is LNHDA and CDR2 is SQIVND (reference sequence). CDR3 sequence (DNA): TGTGCCAGTAGTATGTTGACAGGGGGCCCCTACGAGCAGTACTTC. Protein: CASSMLTGGPYEQYF.

V gene TRBV7-8 combines with J gene TRBJ2-7, with TRBD1 as a possible D gene (5 bases). The germline gives CDR1 SGHVS, CDR2 FQNEAQ. V shed 5 bases and J shed 0 bases, with 14 bases lying between them. This CDR3 has 15 amino acids. The CDR3 loop reads CASSNPDQGSYEQYF. In DNA form, the CDR3 reads TGTGCCAGCAGCAATCCCGACCAGGGCTCCTACGAGCAGTACTTC. Based on the CDR3 plus reference TRBV7-8 and TRBJ2-7, the full variable domain is GAGVSQSPRYKVAKRGQDVALRCDPISGHVSLFWYQQALGQGPEFLTYFQNEAQLDKSGLPSDRFFAERPEGSVSTLKIQRTQQEDSAVYLCASSNPDQGSYEQYFGPGTRLTVT.

This chain joins TRBV4-3 and TRBJ2-2, with 7 bases that match TRBD2. With V trimmed by 4 bases and J by 5 bases, 7 bases remained unmatched. The CDR3 has 15 amino acids. The germline V gene has CDR1 LGHNA and CDR2 YSLEER. The CDR3 loop reads CASSPDYGGTGELFF. The CDR3 region has the DNA TGCGCCAGCAGCCCAGACTACGGGGGGACCGGGGAGCTGTTTTTT.

For this clone: Relative to the germline gene, one junction end is altered; a read error may explain this. The V and J genes are TRBV7-7 and TRBJ2-5; D gene unclear. The CDR3 has 16 residues. The germline CDR1 and CDR2 sequences are SSHAT and FNYEAQ (reference sequence). The CDR3: CASSLIRSQDGETQYF. The CDR3 bases are TGTGCTAGCAGCTTAATCCGATCCCAGGATGGAGAGACCCAGTACTTC.

The CDR3 spells CASSASGGTTDTQYF. The CDR3 bases are TGTGCCAGCAGCGCTAGCGGGGGGACAACAGATACGCAGTATTTT. The chain uses TRBV21-1 and TRBJ2-3; the table gives TRBD2 as D, unverified against the DNA. TRBV21-1 is an annotated pseudogene. This CDR3 is 15 amino acids long.

The count of this clone is one. One end of the junction varies from germline; a read error may be responsible. Written as DNA, the CDR3 is TGTTCCAGCAGCTTAAATCCCGGGGACGAGCAGTACTTC. Protein: CSSSLNPGDEQYF. The chain couples TRBV7-9 to TRBJ2-7, with D maybe TRBD2 (5 bases). Germline V CDR1 and CDR2: SEHNR, FQNEAQ (reference sequence). The CDR3 sequence is 13 residues long. Full variable domain (outside the CDR3, taken from reference TRBV7-9 and TRBJ2-7): DTGVSQNPRHKITKRGQNVTFRCDPISEHNRLYWYRQTLGQGPEFLTYFQNEAQLEKSRLLSDRFSAERPKGSFSTLEIQRTEQGDSAMYLCSSSLNPGDEQYFGPGTRLTVT.

The chain is built from TRBV6-5 and TRBJ2-6; D call uncertain. Germline V gene sequence: CDR1 MNHEY, CDR2 SVGAGI. Deletions cut 2 bases from V and 1 base from J, with 3 bases between. The CDR3 has 14 residues. As DNA, the CDR3 is TGTGCCAGCAGTTACCAATCTGGGGCCAACGTCCTGACTTTC. Amino acid sequence: CASSYQSGANVLTF.

The chain combines TRBV5-5 with TRBJ1-2; no reliable D call. The CDR3 loop spans 13 amino acids. Deletions cut 4 bases from V and 6 bases from J, with 13 bases between. Germline assignment: CDR1 SGHKS and CDR2 YYEKEE (reference sequence). The CDR3, as DNA: TGTGCCAGCAGCCTGGGGTTCTACGATGGCTACACCTTC. Translating it yields CASSLGFYDGYTF.

CDR3 in amino acids: CASGGEGKAGYGYTF. CDR3 bases: TGTGCCAGCGGCGGGGAAGGGAAGGCTGGCTATGGCTACACCTTC. This chain uses TRBV10-3 with TRBJ1-2; D unclear. CDR1 and CDR2 (germline): ENHRY, SYGVKD. The CDR3 runs 15 residues. Trimming shortened V by 10 bases and J by 4 bases, and 22 bases separated the two germline ends.

The CDR3 nucleotides are TGTGCCAGCAGCTTGAGGTGGGACAGGCCCGGGTACGGCTACACCTTC. This sequence encodes CASSLRWDRPGYGYTF. The gene calls are TRBV5-6 and TRBJ1-2; 8 positions match TRBD1. Germline-derived CDR1 and CDR2 are SGHDT and YYEEEE. The length of the CDR3 is 16 residues. V shed 1 base and J 8 bases; nucleotides not matched to a gene: 13.

This clone was counted only a few times. This sequence joins TRBV9 and TRBJ2-2, with 7 bases fitting TRBD2. Germline V lookup: CDR1 SGDLS, CDR2 YYNGEE. The CDR3 contains 15 residues. With 7 bases clipped from V and 3 bases from J, the junction kept 9 bases outside the gene matches. In DNA form, the CDR3 reads TGTGCCAGCGAGGGAGGGCCCGGGGACACCGGGGAGCTGTTTTTT. Residues: CASEGGPGDTGELFF. Variable domain in full (rest from reference TRBV9 and TRBJ2-2): DSGVTQTPKHLITATGQRVTLRCSPRSGDLSVYWYQQSLDQGLQFLIQYYNGEERAKGNILERFSAQQFPDLHSELNLSSLELGDSALYFCASEGGPGDTGELFFGEGSRLTVL.

The chain links TRBV2 to TRBJ1-5, with no clear D. V lost 4 bases, J lost 1 base, and 2 bases lay in between. Germline V gene data show CDR1 as SNHLY and CDR2 as FYNNEI. The CDR3 extends over 12 amino acids. CDR3 bases: TGTGCCAGCAGTGCAAGCAATCAGCCCCAGCATTTT. It yields the protein CASSASNQPQHF.

J is TRBJ2-1 and V is TRBV9; weak D call: TRBD1 (6 bases). CDR3 size: 15 residues. Germline V CDR1 and CDR2: SGDLS, YYNGEE. Trimming pared 1 base from V and 6 bases from J, leaving 14 bases between. The CDR3 is CASSVRDISINEQFF. CDR3 coding DNA: TGTGCCAGCAGCGTACGGGACATAAGCATCAATGAGCAGTTCTTC. Drawing the rest from reference TRBV9 and TRBJ2-1, the complete variable domain is DSGVTQTPKHLITATGQRVTLRCSPRSGDLSVYWYQQSLDQGLQFLIQYYNGEERAKGNILERFSAQQFPDLHSELNLSSLELGDSALYFCASSVRDISINEQFFGPGTRLTVL.

The chain links TRBV4-2 to TRBJ1-2; D perhaps matches TRBD1 (5 bases). In germline, CDR1 is LGHNA, CDR2 YNFKEQ. The V and J ends lost 0 bases and 3 bases respectively, with 8 bases between them. The CDR3 has 14 residues. The CDR3 protein is CASSQDGGDYGYTF. The DNA for the CDR3 is TGTGCCAGCAGCCAAGACGGGGGTGACTATGGCTACACCTTC.

The chain carries TRBV5-1 and TRBJ2-1, with D possibly matching TRBD2 (6 bases). Trimming left V 7 bases short and J 0 bases short, with 14 bases between. The CDR3 runs 15 residues. The germline V gene encodes CDR1 SGHRS and CDR2 YFSETQ. CDR3 DNA: TGCGCCAGCTCCCTCCGGGAGAGCTCCTACAATGAGCAGTTCTTC. Protein sequence: CASSLRESSYNEQFF.

The genes are TRBV10-3 and TRBJ1-2; the D is unclear. Trimming took 4 bases from V and 2 from J, leaving 5 bases between them. Germline V gives CDR1 ENHRY, CDR2 SYGVKD. This CDR3 spans 12 amino acids. The CDR3 DNA is TGTGCCATCAGTGGTCAAAACTATGGCTACACCTTC. Protein product: CAISGQNYGYTF.

The chain recombines TRBV7-9 with TRBJ1-2, with 7 bases identical to TRBD1. The CDR3 loop spans 15 amino acids. V lost 1 base and J lost 4; bases outside the gene matches: 6. CDR1 is SEHNR, CDR2 FQNEAQ, per germline (reference sequence). CDR3 sequence reads: CASSLGTGRVYGYTF. Written as DNA, the CDR3 is TGTGCCAGCAGCTTAGGGACAGGCCGGGTCTATGGCTACACCTTC.

The chain links TRBV23-1 to TRBJ2-4; D may be TRBD1 (5 bases). TRBV23-1 is treated as an ORF (open reading frame) with a function not yet certain. This CDR3 is built from 16 residues. V lost 3 bases, J lost 0 bases, and 12 bases lay in between. Here the CDR3 reads CASSHGWQGAKNIQYF. The CDR3 DNA is TGCGCCAGCAGTCACGGTTGGCAGGGAGCCAAAAACATTCAGTACTTC.

J is TRBJ1-3 and V is TRBV11-2; maybe TRBD1 (6 bases). Trimming pared 2 bases from V and 3 bases from J, leaving 11 bases between. The CDR3 totals 15 residues. Germline CDR1 reads SGHAT; CDR2 reads FQNNGV. This CDR3 reads CASSLTRTDGNTIYF. The CDR3 nucleotides read TGTGCCAGCAGCTTAACTAGGACAGATGGAAACACCATATATTTT.

V is TRBV5-1 and J is TRBJ2-3; possible D gene TRBD2, 6 bases. V gave up 5 bases and J gave up 0 bases, with 16 bases separating them. The length of the CDR3 is 16 residues. In germline, CDR1 is SGHRS, CDR2 YFSETQ. DNA of the CDR3: TGCGCCAGCAGTTTTAGCGGTGCCGCTAGCACAGATACGCAGTATTTT. It translates to CASSFSGAASTDTQYF.